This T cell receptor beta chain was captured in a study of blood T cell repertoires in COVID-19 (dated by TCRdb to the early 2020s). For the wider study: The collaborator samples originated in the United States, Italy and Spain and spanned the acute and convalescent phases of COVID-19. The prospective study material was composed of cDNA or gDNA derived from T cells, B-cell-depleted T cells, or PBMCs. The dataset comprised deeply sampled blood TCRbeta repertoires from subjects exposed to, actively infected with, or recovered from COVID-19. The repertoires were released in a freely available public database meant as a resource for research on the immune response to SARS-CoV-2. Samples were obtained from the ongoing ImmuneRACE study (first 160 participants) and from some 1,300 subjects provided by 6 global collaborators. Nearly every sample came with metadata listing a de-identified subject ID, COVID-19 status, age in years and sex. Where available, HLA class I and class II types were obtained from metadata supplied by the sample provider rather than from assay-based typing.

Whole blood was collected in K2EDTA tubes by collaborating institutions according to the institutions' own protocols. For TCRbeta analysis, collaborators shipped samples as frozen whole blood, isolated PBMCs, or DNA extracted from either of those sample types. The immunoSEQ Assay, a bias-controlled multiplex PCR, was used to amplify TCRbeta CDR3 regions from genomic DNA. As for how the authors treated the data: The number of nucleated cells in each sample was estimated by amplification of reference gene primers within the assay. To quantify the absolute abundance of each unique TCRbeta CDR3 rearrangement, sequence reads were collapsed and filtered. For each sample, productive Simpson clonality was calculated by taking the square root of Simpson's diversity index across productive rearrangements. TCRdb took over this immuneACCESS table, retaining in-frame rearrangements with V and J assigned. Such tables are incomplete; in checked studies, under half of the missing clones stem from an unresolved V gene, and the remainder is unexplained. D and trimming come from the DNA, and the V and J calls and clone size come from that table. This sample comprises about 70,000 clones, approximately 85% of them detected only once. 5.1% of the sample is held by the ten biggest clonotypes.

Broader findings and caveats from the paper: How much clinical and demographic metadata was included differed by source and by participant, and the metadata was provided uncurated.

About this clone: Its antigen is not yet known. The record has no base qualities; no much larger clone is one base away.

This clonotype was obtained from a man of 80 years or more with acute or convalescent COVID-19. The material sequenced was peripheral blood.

The CDR3 in this case is CASSLLLAGGSYEQYF. The DNA reads TGTGCCAGCAGCTTATTACTAGCGGGTGGCTCCTACGAGCAGTACTTC. The rearrangement joined TRBV7-2 to TRBJ2-7; 9 bases in the middle match TRBD2. From the germline V gene, CDR1 is SGHTA and CDR2 is FQGNSA. CDR3 length: 16 amino acids, cysteine to phenylalanine. The entry retains the CDR3 DNA only, 48 bases that are in frame from base 1. Unmatched junction bases come to 5, with V trimmed by 2 bases and J by 0 bases.